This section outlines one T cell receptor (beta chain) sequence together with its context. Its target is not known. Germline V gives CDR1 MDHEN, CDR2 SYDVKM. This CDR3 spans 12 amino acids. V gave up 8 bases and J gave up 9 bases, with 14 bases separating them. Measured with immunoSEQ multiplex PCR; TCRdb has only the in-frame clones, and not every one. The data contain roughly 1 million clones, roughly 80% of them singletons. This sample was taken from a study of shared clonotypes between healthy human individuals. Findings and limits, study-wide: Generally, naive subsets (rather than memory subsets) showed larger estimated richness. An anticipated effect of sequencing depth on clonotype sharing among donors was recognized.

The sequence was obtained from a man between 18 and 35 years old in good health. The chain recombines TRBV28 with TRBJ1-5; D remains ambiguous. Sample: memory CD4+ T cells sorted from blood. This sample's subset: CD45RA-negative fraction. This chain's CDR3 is CASRPADRPQHF. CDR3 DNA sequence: TGTGCCAGCCGGCCAGCCGATCGGCCCCAGCATTTT.